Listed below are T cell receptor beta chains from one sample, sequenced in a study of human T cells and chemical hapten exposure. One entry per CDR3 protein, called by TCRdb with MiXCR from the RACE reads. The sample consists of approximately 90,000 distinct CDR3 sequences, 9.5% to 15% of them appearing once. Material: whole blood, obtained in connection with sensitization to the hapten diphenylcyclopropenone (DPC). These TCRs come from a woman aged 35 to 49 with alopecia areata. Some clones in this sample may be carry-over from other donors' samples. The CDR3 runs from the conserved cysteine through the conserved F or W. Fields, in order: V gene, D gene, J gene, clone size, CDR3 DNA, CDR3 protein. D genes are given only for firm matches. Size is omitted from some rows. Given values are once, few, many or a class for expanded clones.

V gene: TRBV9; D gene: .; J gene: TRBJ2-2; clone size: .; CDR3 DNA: TGTGCCAGCAGCGTCGCGACAGGCCTACGGACCGGGGAGCTGTTTTTT; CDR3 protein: CASSVATGLRTGELFF
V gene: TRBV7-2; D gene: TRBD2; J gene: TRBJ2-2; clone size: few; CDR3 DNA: TGTGCCAGCAGCCCGCTTTCTAGCGGGACCGGGGAGCTGTTTTTT; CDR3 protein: CASSPLSSGTGELFF
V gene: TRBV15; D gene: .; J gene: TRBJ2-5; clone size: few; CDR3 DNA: TGTGCCACCAGCAGAGGGGTAGAGACCCAGTACTTC; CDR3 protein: CATSRGVETQYF
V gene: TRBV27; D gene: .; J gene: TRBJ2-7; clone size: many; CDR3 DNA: TGTGCCAGCAGTTTTAGGGACGGGCCCTACGAGCAGTACTTC; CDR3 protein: CASSFRDGPYEQYF
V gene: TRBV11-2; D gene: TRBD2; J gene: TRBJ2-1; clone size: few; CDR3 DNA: TGTGCCAGCAGCGTTAGCGGGCGGAATTCCTACAATGAGCAGTTCTTC; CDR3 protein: CASSVSGRNSYNEQFF
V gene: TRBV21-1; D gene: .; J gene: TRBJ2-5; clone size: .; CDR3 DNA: TGTGCCAGCAGACCCGAAGAGACCCAGTACTTC; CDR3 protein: CASRPEETQYF
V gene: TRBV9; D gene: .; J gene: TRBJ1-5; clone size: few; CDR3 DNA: TGTGCCAGCAGCCCAGGGGCTTATAGCAATCAGCCCCAGCATTTT; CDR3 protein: CASSPGAYSNQPQHF
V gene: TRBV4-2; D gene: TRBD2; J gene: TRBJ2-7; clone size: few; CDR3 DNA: TGTGCCAGCAGCGCGGGGCCTAGCGGGAGGACCTACGAGCAGTACTTC; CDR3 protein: CASSAGPSGRTYEQYF
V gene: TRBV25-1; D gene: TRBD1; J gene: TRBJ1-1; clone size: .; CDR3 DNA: TGTGCCAGCACGGTGTCAGGGGGTACTATGGCTGAAGCTTTCTTT; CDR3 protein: CASTVSGGTMAEAFF
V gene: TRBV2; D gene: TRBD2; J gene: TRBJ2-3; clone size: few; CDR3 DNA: TGTGCCAGCAGCACTAGCGTCACAGATACGCAGTATTTT; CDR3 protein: CASSTSVTDTQYF
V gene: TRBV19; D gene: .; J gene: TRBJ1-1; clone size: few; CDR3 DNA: TGTGCCAGTACCTCGACAGGAGCAATGAACACTGAAGCTTTCTTT; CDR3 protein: CASTSTGAMNTEAFF
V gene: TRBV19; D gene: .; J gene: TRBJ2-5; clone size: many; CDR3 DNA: TGTGCCAGTAGCGGGCAGGCCCAAGAGACCCAGTACTTC; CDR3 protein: CASSGQAQETQYF
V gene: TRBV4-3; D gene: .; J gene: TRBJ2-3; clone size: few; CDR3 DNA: TGCGCCAGCAGCCAAGGGGGACCCGCGGGTACGCAGTATTTT; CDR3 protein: CASSQGGPAGTQYF
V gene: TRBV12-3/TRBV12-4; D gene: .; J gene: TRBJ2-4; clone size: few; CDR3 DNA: TGTGCCAGCAGTTTCAGGGCCAGACTAGCCAAAAACATTCAGTACTTC; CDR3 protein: CASSFRARLAKNIQYF
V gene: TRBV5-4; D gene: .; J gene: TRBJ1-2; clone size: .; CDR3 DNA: TGTGCCAGCAGCTTGTGGGGAGACTATGGCTACACCTTC; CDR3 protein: CASSLWGDYGYTF
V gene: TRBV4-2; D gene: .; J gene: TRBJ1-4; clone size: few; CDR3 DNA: TGTGCCAGCAGCCAACTCACGACAAATCTTGCAACTAATGAAAAACTGTTTTTT; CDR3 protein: CASSQLTTNLATNEKLFF